Shown below are 14 T cell receptor beta chains from a single sample sequenced in a study of CD8+ T cells in alopecia areata. Extracted RNA was reverse transcribed, and the resulting cDNA served as sequencing template. The table came from immunoSEQ multiplex PCR; TCRdb's copy has only in-frame clones and leaves some out. Of 90,000 to 130,000 clones listed, about 59% are singletons. Described treatment: oral pan-JAK inhibitor, 5-10 mg twice daily. The material was CD8+ T cells sorted from blood, obtained at week 24, from a patient treated with tofacitinib. Receptors were obtained from a human donor with alopecia areata.

This chain links TRBV30 with TRBJ2-7; 9 nucleotides match TRBD1. Germline V gene sequence: CDR1 GTSNPN, CDR2 SVGIG (reference sequence). Germline trimming cut 1 base from V and 4 bases from J; bases unmatched to any gene: 2. This CDR3 has 13 residues. CDR3 bases: TGTGCCTGGAGTGGAGACAGGGGGTACGAGCAGTACTTC. It specifies CAWSGDRGYEQYF.

The chain joins TRBV10-2 to TRBJ2-3; D call uncertain. The length of the CDR3 is 10 residues. CDR1 is WSHSY, CDR2 SAAADI, per germline. The V and J ends lost 7 bases and 6 bases respectively, with 5 bases between them. CDR3 in amino acids: CASMGDTQYF. The CDR3 DNA reads as TGCGCCAGCATGGGTGATACGCAGTATTTT.

This clone was observed a handful of times. V gene TRBV5-4 combines with J gene TRBJ2-3; D is unresolved. Trimming stripped 0 bases from V and 2 bases from J, with 13 bases between. In germline, CDR1 is SGHNT, CDR2 YYREEE (reference sequence). The CDR3 is 16 amino acids. The CDR3 spells CASSLDLLESTDTQYF. In DNA, the CDR3 is TGTGCCAGCAGCTTGGACCTTCTAGAATCCACAGATACGCAGTATTTT. Full variable domain (rest looked up from reference TRBV5-4 and TRBJ2-3): ETGVTQSPTHLIKTRGQQVTLRCSSQSGHNTVSWYQQALGQGPQFIFQYYREEENGRGNFPPRFSGLQFPNYSSELNVNALELDDSALYLCASSLDLLESTDTQYFGPGTRLTVL.

This clone came up a few times. The DNA of the CDR3 is TGCGCCAGCAGCTGGACAGGGGACACTGAAGCTTTCTTT. Its protein is CASSWTGDTEAFF. The chain has TRBV5-1 and TRBJ1-1; TRBD1 matches 9 bases. V gave up 3 bases and J gave up 3 bases; unmatched junction bases: 0. The germline V gene has CDR1 SGHRS and CDR2 YFSETQ. CDR3 length: 13 amino acids.

This clone came up a few times. The chain joins TRBV14 to TRBJ2-3; no clear D gene. The germline V gene has CDR1 SGHDN and CDR2 FVKESK. The CDR3 spans 14 residues. The ends were cut back, 0 bases at V and 4 bases at J, with 8 bases in the middle. The CDR3 DNA reads TGTGCCAGCAGCCAAGATAGGTGGTCAGATACGCAGTATTTT. This sequence encodes CASSQDRWSDTQYF.

This clone was recorded a few times. The chain employs TRBV27 and TRBJ2-5; D unclear. V lost 3 bases, J lost 5 bases, and 19 bases lay in between. The CDR3 covers 16 residues. The V gene's germline CDR1 is MNHEY and CDR2 SMNVEV (reference sequence). CDR3: CASSFSSSPRQETQYF. The CDR3 bases are TGTGCCAGCAGTTTCTCGTCTAGTCCCCGTCAGGAGACCCAGTACTTC.

The chain has TRBV7-3 and TRBJ2-1; D call uncertain. Germline-derived CDR1 and CDR2 are SGHTA and FQGTGA. V was trimmed by 3 bases and J by 8 bases, leaving 5 bases between them. The CDR3 has 11 residues. The CDR3 is CASSFGHEQFF. In DNA form, the CDR3 reads TGTGCCAGCAGCTTTGGCCATGAGCAGTTCTTC.

This clone was seen a few times. DNA for the CDR3: TGTGCCTGGAGTGATGCCTTTGGCACTGAAGCTTTCTTT. This translates into CAWSDAFGTEAFF. This sequence joins TRBV30 and TRBJ1-1; the D is unclear. CDR1 is GTSNPN and CDR2 is SVGIG in the germline V gene (reference sequence). This CDR3 is 13 amino acids long. V lost 1 base and J 4 bases, leaving 10 bases between the germline ends.

V is TRBV27 and J is TRBJ1-4; D is possibly TRBD1 (6 bases). The V gene's germline CDR1 is MNHEY and CDR2 SMNVEV (reference sequence). V shed 5 bases and J shed 8 bases, with 18 bases lying between them. The CDR3 runs to 15 residues. The CDR3 nucleotides are TGTGCCAGCAGTCGAAACACAGGGAGGGGAGAAAAACTGTTTTTT. Translating it yields CASSRNTGRGEKLFF.

Only a few counts were recorded for this clone. This chain uses TRBV4-3 with TRBJ1-1, with D hard to call. CDR3 length: 14 amino acids. Germline CDR1 reads LGHNA; CDR2 reads YSLEER. Trimming cost V 0 bases and J 1 base, with 6 bases left between them. The CDR3 reads CASSQEARNTEAFF. DNA for the CDR3: TGCGCCAGCAGCCAAGAAGCCAGGAACACTGAAGCTTTCTTT.

There are a few counts of this clone. V and J are TRBV9 and TRBJ2-1; D uncertain. The germline V gene has CDR1 SGDLS and CDR2 YYNGEE. The CDR3 is 15 residues long. Deletions cut 0 bases from V and 3 bases from J, with 10 bases between. CDR3 sequence reads: CASSVVGSVYNEQFF. The CDR3 DNA follows: TGTGCCAGCAGCGTAGTTGGTTCGGTCTACAATGAGCAGTTCTTC.

The CDR3 bases are TGTGCCAGCAGCTTACCCGATTCGTTTGGGACGCAGTATTTT. As protein: CASSLPDSFGTQYF. The V and J genes are TRBV7-8 and TRBJ2-3; D is ambiguous. The germline V gene encodes CDR1 SGHVS and CDR2 FQNEAQ. The CDR3 totals 14 residues. Trimming took off 2 bases at V and 9 bases at J, with 15 bases between the two ends.

The gene calls are TRBV27 and TRBJ1-6; D is undetermined. The V end was cut by 8 bases, the J end by 10 bases, with 9 bases between. The CDR3 covers 11 residues. Germline V gene lookup returns CDR1 MNHEY and CDR2 SMNVEV (reference sequence). CDR3 sequence: CASGPRSPLHF. The DNA of the CDR3 is TGTGCCAGCGGCCCACGGTCACCCCTCCACTTT.

With regard to this clone: The same CDR3 is also encoded by other DNA sequences in this sample. The V gene is TRBV19, the J gene TRBJ2-3; D remains unclear. The CDR3 extends over 13 amino acids. In germline, CDR1 is LNHDA, CDR2 SQIVND (reference sequence). V gave up 3 bases and J gave up 5 bases, with 9 bases separating them. CDR3 sequence: CASSIDLEDTQYF. In DNA form, the CDR3 reads TGTGCCAGTAGTATTGACCTAGAAGATACGCAGTATTTT.